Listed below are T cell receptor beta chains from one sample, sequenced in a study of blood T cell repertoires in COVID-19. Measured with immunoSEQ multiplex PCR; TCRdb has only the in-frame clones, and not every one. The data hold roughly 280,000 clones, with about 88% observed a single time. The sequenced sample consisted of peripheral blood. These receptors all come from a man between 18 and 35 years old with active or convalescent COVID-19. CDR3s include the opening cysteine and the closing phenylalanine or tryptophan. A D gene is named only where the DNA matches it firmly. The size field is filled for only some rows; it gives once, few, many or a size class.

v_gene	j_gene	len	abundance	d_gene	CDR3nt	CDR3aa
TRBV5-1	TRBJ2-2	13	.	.	TGCGCCAGCAGCACCCAGGGAACCGGGGAGCTGTTTTTT	CASSTQGTGELFF
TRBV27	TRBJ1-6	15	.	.	TGTGCCAGCAGTCCCTACAGGGATCGTAATTCACCCCTCCACTTT	CASSPYRDRNSPLHF
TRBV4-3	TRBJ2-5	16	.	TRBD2	TGCGCCAGCAGCCAAGGAGTCGGGAGGGCCGATGAGACCCAGTACTTC	CASSQGVGRADETQYF
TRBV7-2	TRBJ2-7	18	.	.	TGTGCCAGCAGCTCAACGCGGACAGCTAACATACTAACCTACGAGCAGTACTTC	CASSSTRTANILTYEQYF
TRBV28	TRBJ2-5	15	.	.	TGTGCCAGCAGTCAACCCCTGGGGAGTTCGGAGACCCAGTACTTC	CASSQPLGSSETQYF
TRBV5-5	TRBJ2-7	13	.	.	TGTGCCAGCAGGTCCACTGCCCTCTACGAGCAGTACTTC	CASRSTALYEQYF
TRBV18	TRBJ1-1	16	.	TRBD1	TGTGCCAGCTCACCGCTAACCGGGACAGCGAACACTGAAGCTTTCTTT	CASSPLTGTANTEAFF
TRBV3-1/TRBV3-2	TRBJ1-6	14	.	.	TGTGCCAGCAGCCAAGTAGGAGGGAATTCACCCCTCCACTTT	CASSQVGGNSPLHF
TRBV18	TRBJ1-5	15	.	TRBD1	TGTGCCAGCTCATCAGAGGGGGCTCCAGGGCAGCCCCAGCATTTT	CASSSEGAPGQPQHF
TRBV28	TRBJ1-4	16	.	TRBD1	TGTGCCAGCAGTCGTCCCGGGACAGGGCTCGGGGAAAAACTGTTTTTT	CASSRPGTGLGEKLFF
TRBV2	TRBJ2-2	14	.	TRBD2	TGTGCCAGCAATAGCGGGAGGGGGACCGGGGAGCTGTTTTTT	CASNSGRGTGELFF
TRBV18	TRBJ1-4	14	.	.	TGTGCCAGCTCACCTTACAGCCAGGAAAGGAAACTGTTTTTT	CASSPYSQERKLFF
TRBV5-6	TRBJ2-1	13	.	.	TGTGCCAGCAGCTCGCATCAGGATAATGAGCAGTTCTTC	CASSSHQDNEQFF
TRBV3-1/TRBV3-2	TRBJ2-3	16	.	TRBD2	TGTGCCAGCAGCCACATGCAGCTAGCGGAGGGAGATACGCAGTATTTT	CASSHMQLAEGDTQYF
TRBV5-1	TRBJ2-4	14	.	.	TGCGCCAGCAGCTTGGGGACCCAAGGGGACATTCAGTACTTC	CASSLGTQGDIQYF
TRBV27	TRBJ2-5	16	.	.	TGTGCCAGCAGTTTATCCCCCGGGACATACCAAGAGACCCAGTACTTC	CASSLSPGTYQETQYF
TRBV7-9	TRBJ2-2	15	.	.	TGTGCCAGCAGCTTCGGGGGAAGCGGCACCGGGGAGCTGTTTTTT	CASSFGGSGTGELFF
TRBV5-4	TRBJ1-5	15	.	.	TGTGCCAGCAGCTTGGCCCCGGGGGAGCATCAGCCCCAGCATTTT	CASSLAPGEHQPQHF
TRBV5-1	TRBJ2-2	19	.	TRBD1	TGCGCCAGCAGCTTGGTAGGTTTCGCCGGGACAGCGAACACCGGGGAGCTGTTTTTT	CASSLVGFAGTANTGELFF
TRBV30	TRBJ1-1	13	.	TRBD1	TGTGCCTCTCAACAGGGGAAGTTTTCTGAAGCTTTCTTT	CASQQGKFSEAFF
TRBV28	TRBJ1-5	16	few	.	TGTGCCAGCAGTGCCGCAGGGGAACTGAGCAATCAGCCCCAGCATTTT	CASSAAGELSNQPQHF
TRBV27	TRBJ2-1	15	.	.	TGTGCCAGCAGTTTCGACTCCCCTTCCTACAATGAGCAGTTCTTC	CASSFDSPSYNEQFF
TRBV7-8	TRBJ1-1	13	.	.	TGTGCCAGCAGCTCGACTCAGAACACTGAAGCTTTCTTT	CASSSTQNTEAFF
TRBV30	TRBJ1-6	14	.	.	TGTGCCTGGAGTGTCTGGTCTAGTAGTTCACCCCTCCACTTT	CAWSVWSSSSPLHF
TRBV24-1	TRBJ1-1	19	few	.	TGTGCCACCAGTGAGTATCGGCGGGGTGTCTGGGGGGTTGGGACTGAAGCTTTCTTT	CATSEYRRGVWGVGTEAFF
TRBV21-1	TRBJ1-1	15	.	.	TGTGCCAGCACCGCGGACGGGACACAGAACACTGAAGCTTTCTTT	CASTADGTQNTEAFF
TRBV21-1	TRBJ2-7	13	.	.	TGTGCCAGCAGCGACGGGACACCCTACGAGCAGTACTTC	CASSDGTPYEQYF
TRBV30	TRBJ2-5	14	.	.	TGTGCCTGGAGGGCACCTGGGCGTCAAGAGACCCAGTACTTC	CAWRAPGRQETQYF
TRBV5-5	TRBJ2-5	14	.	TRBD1	TGTGCCAGCACCGAACGACAGGGTCGAGAGACCCAGTACTTC	CASTERQGRETQYF
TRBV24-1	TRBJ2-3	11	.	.	TGTGCCACCGAGAGTACAGATACGCAGTATTTT	CATESTDTQYF
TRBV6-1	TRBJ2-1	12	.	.	TGTGCCAGCAGTGAACTTCTGAATGAGCAGTTCTTC	CASSELLNEQFF
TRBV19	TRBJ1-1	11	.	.	TGTGCCAGTAAGATCGGCACTGAAGCTTTCTTT	CASKIGTEAFF
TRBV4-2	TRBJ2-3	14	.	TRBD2	TGTGCCAGCAGCGGTGGCGGGAGGGTAGATACGCAGTATTTT	CASSGGGRVDTQYF
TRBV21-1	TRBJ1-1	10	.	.	TGTGCCACCGGGAGGACTGAAGCTTTCTTT	CATGRTEAFF
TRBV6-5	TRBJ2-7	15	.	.	TGTGCCAGCAGTTACAGGGGAGGCCCGTACTACGAGCAGTACTTC	CASSYRGGPYYEQYF
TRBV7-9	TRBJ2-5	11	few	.	TGTGCCAGCAGCCGGGAAGAGACCCAGTACTTC	CASSREETQYF
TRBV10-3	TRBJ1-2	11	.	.	TGTGCCATCAGTGACCAGGGCGGCTACACCTTC	CAISDQGGYTF
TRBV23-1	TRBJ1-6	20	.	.	TGCGCCAGCAGTCAAAGGGGGAAGAGGATCTCTCCCTCTCCTGATTCACCCCTCCACTTT	CASSQRGKRISPSPDSPLHF
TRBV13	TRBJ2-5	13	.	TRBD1	TGTGCCAGCAGCTTGGACAGGATAGAGACCCAGTACTTC	CASSLDRIETQYF
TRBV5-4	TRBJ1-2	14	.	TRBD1	TGTGCCAGCAGCCGAGAGGGACAGAACTATGGCTACACCTTC	CASSREGQNYGYTF
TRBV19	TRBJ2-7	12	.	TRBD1	TGTGCCAGTAGTGCCGCTGGACAGGGAGCTTACTTC	CASSAAGQGAYF
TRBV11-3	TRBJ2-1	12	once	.	TGTGCCAGCAGCCCTCGACAGGACGAGCAGTTCTTC	CASSPRQDEQFF
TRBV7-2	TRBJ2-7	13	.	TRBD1	TGTGCCAGCAGCTTAAACGACAGGGCCGAGCAGTACTTC	CASSLNDRAEQYF
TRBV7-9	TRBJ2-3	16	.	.	TGTGCCAGCAGCATAGGGTACAGAAGCATCACAGATACGCAGTATTTT	CASSIGYRSITDTQYF
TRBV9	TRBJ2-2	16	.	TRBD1	TGTGCCAGCAGCGTAGCCGGGACAGGGTACACCGGGGAGCTGTTTTTT	CASSVAGTGYTGELFF
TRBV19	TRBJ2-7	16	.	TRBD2	TGTGCCAGTAGTATAGATTGGAATAGCGGGACCTACGAGCAGTACTTC	CASSIDWNSGTYEQYF
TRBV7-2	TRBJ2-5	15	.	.	TGTGCCAGCAGCCAAAGCGGGCTCTTCCAAGAGACCCAGTACTTC	CASSQSGLFQETQYF